Listed below are T cell receptor beta chains from one sample, sequenced in a study of CD8+ T cells in alopecia areata. Here immunoSEQ multiplex PCR was the method, and the copy in TCRdb shows in-frame clones only, minus some. This sample has 100,000 to 150,000 clones; around two fifths occur once, and the top ten carry 3% to 3.5%. Specimen: CD4+ T cells sorted from blood. The receptors here all came from a human donor with alopecia areata. The CDR3 runs from the conserved cysteine through the conserved F or W. D genes are given only for firm matches. A clone size is listed for some rows: how often the clone was seen (once, few, many), or a class if it is expanded.

clone_size d_call j_call v_call cdr3_aa cdr3_nt
- TRBD2 TRBJ2-7 TRBV30 CAWAGTSGMRSSYEQYF TGTGCCTGGGCTGGGACTAGCGGGATGCGAAGCTCCTACGAGCAGTACTTC
few - TRBJ1-1 TRBV18 CASSPGRPRAEAFF TGTGCCAGCTCACCAGGCAGACCCCGAGCTGAAGCTTTCTTT
- - TRBJ2-1 TRBV7-6 CASSLVGSRGAYNEQFF TGTGCCAGCAGCTTAGTCGGGTCGAGGGGCGCCTACAATGAGCAGTTCTTC
few - TRBJ2-4 TRBV30 CAWLRTENIQYF TGTGCCTGGTTACGGACAGAAAACATTCAGTACTTC
- - TRBJ2-7 TRBV25-1 CASTLDGHEQYF TGTGCCAGCACCCTCGACGGCCACGAGCAGTACTTC
few - TRBJ2-4 TRBV15 CATSWFGEVSGPKNIQYF TGTGCCACCAGCTGGTTTGGAGAGGTTTCAGGTCCCAAAAACATTCAGTACTTC
- - TRBJ2-2 TRBV7-3 CASSISKETGELFF TGTGCCAGCAGCATCTCGAAAGAAACCGGGGAGCTGTTTTTT
- - TRBJ2-1 TRBV29-1 CSVEDRVGEQFF TGCAGCGTTGAAGATCGAGTCGGAGAGCAGTTCTTC
- - TRBJ2-4 TRBV29-1 CSVAGIGPRVGLAKNIQYF TGCAGCGTTGCGGGGATCGGCCCCCGGGTAGGCTTAGCCAAAAACATTCAGTACTTC
once TRBD2 TRBJ2-7 TRBV6-1 CASGTSGSYEQYF TGTGCCAGCGGGACTAGCGGCTCCTACGAGCAGTACTTC
- - TRBJ2-3 TRBV30 CAWSGGGGADTQYF TGTGCCTGGAGTGGTGGGGGCGGCGCAGATACGCAGTATTTT
few - TRBJ1-1 TRBV7-2 CASSLVSGATEAFF TGTGCCAGCAGCTTAGTGTCTGGGGCCACTGAAGCTTTCTTT
once TRBD1 TRBJ2-7 TRBV4-1 CASSQGPGQGARYEQYF TGCGCCAGCAGCCAGGGTCCGGGACAGGGGGCGCGGTACGAGCAGTACTTC
few - TRBJ2-3 TRBV29-1 CSARQVASTDTQYF TGCAGCGCCCGCCAGGTCGCTAGCACAGATACGCAGTATTTT
few TRBD1 TRBJ1-5 TRBV28 CASEGQGGNQPQHF TGTGCCAGCGAAGGACAGGGCGGCAATCAGCCCCAGCATTTT
few TRBD1 TRBJ2-7 TRBV29-1 CSVDGLGTGFSHEQYF TGCAGCGTTGATGGCCTCGGGACAGGGTTTTCCCACGAGCAGTACTTC
- - TRBJ1-1 TRBV5-1 CASRFAGGTEAFF TGCGCCAGCAGGTTTGCCGGAGGGACTGAAGCTTTCTTT
- - TRBJ1-6 TRBV6-5 CASSYYQGWDSPLHF TGTGCCAGCAGTTACTACCAGGGGTGGGATTCACCCCTCCACTTT
- TRBD1 TRBJ1-2 TRBV29-1 CSVGTGGTNYGYTF TGCAGCGTCGGAACAGGGGGAACTAACTATGGCTACACCTTC
- TRBD2 TRBJ2-6 TRBV7-6 CASSSSGGPLRANVLTF TGTGCCAGCAGCTCTAGCGGGGGTCCTCTGAGGGCCAACGTCCTGACTTTC
few - TRBJ2-1 TRBV7-2 CASSLEAQPYNEQFF TGTGCCAGCAGCTTAGAGGCCCAGCCCTACAATGAGCAGTTCTTC
few - TRBJ1-2 TRBV28 CASSRGGRDEGYTF TGTGCCAGCAGCCGGGGGGGCAGGGATGAGGGCTACACCTTC
few - TRBJ1-1 TRBV29-1 CSVTVQENTEAFF TGCAGCGTCACGGTGCAGGAGAACACTGAAGCTTTCTTT
few - TRBJ2-2 TRBV30 CACPFTGVRELFF TGTGCCTGCCCGTTTACGGGAGTAAGGGAGCTGTTTTTT
- - TRBJ2-7 TRBV30 CAWRPPSQANEQYF TGTGCCTGGAGGCCTCCCAGTCAGGCTAACGAGCAGTACTTC
- - TRBJ2-3 TRBV28 CASSSISLADTQYF TGTGCCAGCAGTTCCATCTCGCTAGCTGATACGCAGTATTTT
- - TRBJ1-1 TRBV28 CASSPNRIEAFF TGTGCCAGCAGTCCAAACAGAATTGAAGCTTTCTTT
few TRBD2 TRBJ2-5 TRBV19 CASRTSGRAGVETQYF TGTGCCAGTAGGACTAGCGGGAGGGCCGGCGTGGAGACCCAGTACTTC
- - TRBJ2-3 TRBV11-2 CASSLVGPDTQYF TGTGCCAGCAGCTTAGTCGGGCCAGATACGCAGTATTTT
few TRBD1 TRBJ2-3 TRBV29-1 CSVKQGDADTQYF TGCAGCGTTAAACAGGGGGACGCAGATACGCAGTATTTT
- TRBD1 TRBJ1-1 TRBV18 CASSPYRGGDTEAFF TGTGCCAGCTCCCCTTACCGAGGGGGCGACACTGAAGCTTTCTTT
few - TRBJ2-5 TRBV19 CASSIVGRVRQETQYF TGTGCCAGTAGTATAGTTGGCAGGGTTCGACAAGAGACCCAGTACTTC
few TRBD2 TRBJ2-1 TRBV29-1 CSVEDSGVAGGLRQFF TGCAGCGTTGAAGATTCCGGGGTAGCGGGGGGTCTACGGCAGTTCTTC
- TRBD1 TRBJ1-2 TRBV5-1 CASSFGTVSDGYTF TGCGCCAGCAGCTTCGGGACAGTGTCGGATGGCTACACCTTC
- - TRBJ2-7 TRBV5-1 CASSLGYRDGVREQYF TGCGCCAGCAGCTTGGGCTACCGGGACGGCGTACGGGAGCAGTACTTC
- - TRBJ2-6 TRBV6-5 CASSREQAGANVLTF TGTGCCAGCAGCCGGGAACAGGCTGGGGCCAACGTCCTGACTTTC
- - TRBJ2-7 TRBV4-1 CASSQEVAGPYEQYF TGCGCCAGCAGCCAAGAGGTGGCGGGACCCTACGAGCAGTACTTC
few - TRBJ2-7 TRBV7-9 CASSSPGVSYEQYF TGTGCCAGCAGCTCCCCAGGCGTCTCCTACGAGCAGTACTTC
- TRBD1 TRBJ2-7 TRBV4-1 CASSQGQGSYEQYF TGTGCCAGCAGCCAGGGACAGGGGAGCTACGAGCAGTACTTC
- - TRBJ1-1 TRBV5-1 CASTLDGVKTEAFF TGCGCCAGCACCTTGGACGGTGTAAAAACTGAAGCTTTCTTT
- - TRBJ2-3 TRBV4-2 CASRLEKLADTQYF TGTGCCAGCAGACTTGAAAAGCTGGCAGATACGCAGTATTTT
- - TRBJ2-3 TRBV2 CASSVSGGTDTQYF TGTGCCAGCAGTGTCAGCGGCGGCACAGATACGCAGTATTTT
once TRBD1 TRBJ1-5 TRBV27 CASSLRGQGSYSNQPQHF TGTGCCAGCAGTTTAAGGGGACAGGGCTCTTATAGCAATCAGCCCCAGCATTTT
- TRBD1 TRBJ2-1 TRBV5-1 CASSWNRGNEQFF TGCGCCAGCAGCTGGAACAGGGGCAATGAGCAGTTCTTC
- TRBD1 TRBJ1-5 TRBV4-3 CASSQGRDSFNQPQHF TGCGCCAGCAGCCAGGGACGGGACAGCTTCAATCAGCCCCAGCATTTT
few TRBD1 TRBJ2-7 TRBV29-1 CSVRDRGSSYEQYF TGCAGCGTTCGGGACAGGGGAAGCTCCTACGAGCAGTACTTC
- - TRBJ1-3 TRBV29-1 CSVHDSSGNTIYF TGCAGCGTCCACGATTCCTCTGGAAACACCATATATTTT